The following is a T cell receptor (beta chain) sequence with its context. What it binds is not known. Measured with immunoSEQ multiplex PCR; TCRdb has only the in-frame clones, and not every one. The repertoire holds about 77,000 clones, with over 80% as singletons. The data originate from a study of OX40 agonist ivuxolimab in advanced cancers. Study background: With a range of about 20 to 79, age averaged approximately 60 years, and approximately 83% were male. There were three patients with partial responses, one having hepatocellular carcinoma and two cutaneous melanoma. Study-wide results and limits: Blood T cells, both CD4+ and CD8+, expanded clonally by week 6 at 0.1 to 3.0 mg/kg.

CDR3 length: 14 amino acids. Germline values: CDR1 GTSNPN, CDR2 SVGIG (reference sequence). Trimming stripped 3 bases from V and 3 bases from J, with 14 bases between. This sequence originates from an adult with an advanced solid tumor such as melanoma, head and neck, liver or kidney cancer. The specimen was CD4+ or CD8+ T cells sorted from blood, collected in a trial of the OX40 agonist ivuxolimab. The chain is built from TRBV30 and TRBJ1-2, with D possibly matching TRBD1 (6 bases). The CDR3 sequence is CAWSRLQGYYGYTF. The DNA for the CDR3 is TGTGCCTGGAGCCGCCTACAGGGCTACTATGGCTACACCTTC.